The sequence of this T cell receptor beta chain was determined in a study of T cells after yellow fever vaccination. Study in general: Fractions of low cell number were prepared using SMART-Seq v4 Ultra Low Input.

CDR3 length: 15 residues. CDR1 and CDR2 (germline): SGHTA, FQGNSA. J lost 8 bases, V lost 2 bases, and 6 bases had no gene match. UMIs were added to TCR cDNA along with a universal primer site when it was made by 5'RACE template switching. TCRdb ran MiXCR on the 5' RACE reads and lists one entry per CDR3 protein. The data show some 500,000 distinct CDR3 sequences, roughly 13% seen once. The rearrangement uses TRBV7-2 and TRBJ1-4; 9 bases align to TRBD1. The origin of this receptor is a man aged 25-45 years who received the YFV17D yellow fever vaccine. The sequences come from PBMCs, collected on the day of the yellow fever booster vaccination. CDR3 DNA: TGTGCCAGCAGCTTACACAGGGGGCAAGGGGAAAAACTGTTTTTT. Residues: CASSLHRGQGEKLFF.